This T cell receptor beta chain originates from a study of blood T cell repertoires in COVID-19. Study as a whole: Sites across the United States, Italy and Spain contributed samples from acute and convalescent COVID-19. Nucleic acid was either cDNA or gDNA, and it came from T cells, B-cell-depleted T cells, or PBMCs.

Germline V lookup: CDR1 SEHNR, CDR2 FQNEAQ (reference sequence). The CDR3 is 16 amino acids. V lost 1 base, J lost 2 bases, and 7 bases stayed unmatched. Profiling relied on immunoSEQ multiplex PCR, and the TCRdb table lists in-frame clones only, not all of them. The sample lists a few hundred thousand clones; about nine tenths were seen once. The V and J genes are TRBV7-9 and TRBJ2-7, with TRBD2 matching 8 bases. The TCR comes from a man aged 45-65 years with active or convalescent COVID-19. Input material: peripheral blood. The CDR3 DNA follows: TGTGCCAGCAGCTTAGTCCCTAGCGGGTCGGCCTACGAGCAGTACTTC. Protein: CASSLVPSGSAYEQYF.